These 11 T cell receptor beta chains were sequenced from one sample in a study of CD8 T cells in ankylosing spondylitis. TCRdb re-called the 5' RACE reads through MiXCR, storing one row per CDR3 protein. In the table there are 300,000 to 400,000 distinct CDR3 sequences, 20% to 25% of which are singletons. The sequencing sample was made of blood, either unsorted or a sorted T cell fraction (not recorded which). All receptors derive from a male donor with ankylosing spondylitis or in good health (not recorded which).

In its sample, this clonotype was seen a few times. The V and J genes are TRBV27 and TRBJ2-3; 10 bases are shared with TRBD2. This CDR3 is 14 amino acids long. The V gene's germline CDR1 is MNHEY and CDR2 SMNVEV (reference sequence). J gave up 3 bases and V 8 bases, and 5 bases lay outside the gene matches. The CDR3 sequence is CASAAGGWTDTQYF. The CDR3, as DNA: TGTGCCAGCGCAGCGGGGGGGTGGACAGATACGCAGTATTTT.

The genes are TRBV12-3 or TRBV12-4 and TRBJ2-5, with 8 bases matching TRBD2. The CDR3 has 14 amino acids. J gave up 5 bases and V 5 bases, and 7 bases lay outside the gene matches. As DNA, the CDR3 is TGTGCCAGCAGTGATAGCGGGGCCGGGGAGACCCAGTACTTC. Amino acids: CASSDSGAGETQYF.

V gene TRBV12-3 or TRBV12-4 combines with J gene TRBJ1-1; unclear D gene. This CDR3 comprises 14 residues. Between the trimmed V and J ends, which lost 3 bases and 1 base, there was a span of 9 bases. CDR3 sequence reads: CASSLGVTNTEAFF. The CDR3 DNA reads as TGTGCCAGCAGTTTGGGTGTCACGAACACTGAAGCTTTCTTT.

This clonotype appeared a single time. The V and J genes are TRBV4-1 and TRBJ1-2; D gene ambiguous. With 0 bases removed from V and 2 bases from J, the gap between germline ends came to 10 bases. The germline V gene encodes CDR1 MGHRA and CDR2 YSYEKL. The CDR3 runs 15 residues. In nucleotides, the CDR3 is TGCGCCAGCAGCCAAGATAAGACGGGGAACTATGGCTACACCTTC. Encoded protein: CASSQDKTGNYGYTF.

This rearrangement joins TRBV29-1 to TRBJ2-2; perhaps D is TRBD1 or TRBD2 (5 bases each). Deletions cut 3 bases from V and 3 bases from J, with 11 bases between. Germline CDR1 and CDR2: SQVTM and ANQGSEA. The CDR3 is made up of 14 amino acids. The CDR3, as DNA: TGCAGCGTTGATGGGGGAAAGGACACCGGGGAGCTGTTTTTT. Protein sequence: CSVDGGKDTGELFF.

Remarks on this clonotype: A read error may account for a junction end that differs from germline. The rearrangement joins TRBV9 to TRBJ2-3; 7 positions agree with TRBD1. CDR1 and CDR2 (germline): SGDLS, YYNGEE. This CDR3 has 15 amino acids. This chain's CDR3 is CTSTTGVSNTDTQYF. The CDR3 DNA reads TGTACCAGCACCACAGGGGTCTCCAACACAGATACGCAGTATTTT.

The chain couples TRBV12-3 or TRBV12-4 to TRBJ2-2, with D perhaps matching TRBD1 (5 bases). The length of the CDR3 is 16 residues. Trimming pared 3 bases from V and 3 bases from J, leaving 14 bases between. The CDR3 region has the DNA TGTGCCAGCAGTTTCCCTCTGGGGCCGGACACCGGGGAGCTGTTTTTT. Amino acids: CASSFPLGPDTGELFF.

The V and J genes are TRBV5-5 and TRBJ2-4; 8 nucleotides line up with TRBD1. Germline assignment: CDR1 SGHKS and CDR2 YYEKEE (reference sequence). This CDR3 has 14 residues. The trim removed 2 bases at V and 8 bases at J, leaving 6 bases unmatched. The CDR3 nucleotides are TGTGCCAGCAGCTTCTGGACAGGGTCGGACATTCAGTACTTC. Encoded protein: CASSFWTGSDIQYF.

This clonotype occurred a few times. Here the CDR3 DNA reads TGTGCCAGCAGCCGCAAAGGGGGGGGGCAAATGTCCTACAATGAGCAGTTCTTC. This encodes CASSRKGGGQMSYNEQFF. V usage is TRBV11-1 and J usage is TRBJ2-1; TRBD2 might be the D (7 bases). The CDR3 runs 18 residues. Germline assignment: CDR1 SGHAT and CDR2 FQDESV (reference sequence). V was trimmed by 5 bases and J by 1 base, leaving 21 bases between them.

The rearrangement uses TRBV12-3 or TRBV12-4 and TRBJ2-2, with D perhaps given as TRBD1 or TRBD2 (6 bases each). V shed 7 bases and J shed 3 bases, with 12 bases lying between them. This CDR3 contains 14 residues. The DNA of the CDR3 is TGTGCCAGCACCCCGAGGGGGGACACCGGGGAGCTGTTTTTT. Translation: CASTPRGDTGELFF.

The gene calls are TRBV7-6 and TRBJ2-4; TRBD1 matches 7 bases. Germline CDR1 SGHVS, CDR2 FNYEAQ. The trim removed 2 bases at V and 8 bases at J, leaving 9 bases unmatched. The CDR3 totals 15 residues. The CDR3 nucleotides are TGTGCCAGCAGCTTATTCGTAGGGGGCGAGGACATTCAGTACTTC. Protein: CASSLFVGGEDIQYF.